This is a list of T cell receptor beta chains from one sample in a study of cytomegalovirus exposure and HLA in healthy donors. Clones were read by immunoSEQ multiplex PCR, and TCRdb kept only the in-frame ones, dropping some. The sample holds some 200,000 clones, 75% to 85% seen once. Sequenced: PBMCs. The receptors stem from a male donor in good health and CMV-seropositive. The CDR3 runs from the conserved cysteine through the conserved F or W. Size values are once, few and many counts, or a class for expanded clones, and some rows have none.

j_gene,v_gene,abundance,len,CDR3aa
-,TRBV6-5,-,15,CASSYAQGASYEQYF
TRBJ2-7,TRBV28,few,15,CASSGDFWSVNEQYF
TRBJ1-5,TRBV4-3,-,15,CASSQDGGGNQPQHF
TRBJ2-5,TRBV6-5,-,13,CASSTPPHGTQYF
TRBJ2-7,TRBV30,-,14,CAWSVWQGTNEQYF
TRBJ2-1,TRBV10-3,-,14,CATIAATERNEQFF
TRBJ1-5,TRBV6-4,-,13,CASSVSPNQPQHF
TRBJ2-7,TRBV6-1,-,11,CASVGIHEQYF
TRBJ2-3,TRBV11-3,once,15,CASSSGTRGTDTQYF
TRBJ2-6,TRBV27,few,15,CASSLLVGGANVLTF
TRBJ2-4,TRBV7-2,-,15,CASRGERGSKNIQYF
TRBJ2-5,TRBV15,-,15,CATSRALDRGETQYF
TRBJ1-5,TRBV7-2,-,18,CASSLDGAQGAQVQPQHF
TRBJ1-1,TRBV19,-,11,CASTYRGEAFF
TRBJ2-5,TRBV19,-,15,CASTWGTGGQETQYF
TRBJ1-6,TRBV27,-,14,CASSLTGINSPLHF
TRBJ1-3,TRBV2,-,14,CAGRQSYSGNTIYF
TRBJ1-5,TRBV6-5,-,15,CASSYGHNSNQPQHF
TRBJ1-2,TRBV6-1,-,15,CASSEAVTSNYGYTF
TRBJ2-2,TRBV5-4,few,14,CASSPGGWAGELFF
TRBJ1-2,TRBV5-4,once,15,CASSLAWSGLDGYTF
TRBJ2-3,TRBV5-1,-,11,CASSSQNTQYF
TRBJ1-1,TRBV28,-,12,CASKELNTEAFF
TRBJ1-6,TRBV27,-,15,CASSSRQGYLSPLHF
TRBJ2-7,TRBV2,-,14,CASSVGLGTYEQYF
TRBJ2-1,TRBV9,few,14,CASSVGGGYNEQFF
TRBJ2-7,TRBV7-2,few,14,CASSGTSGTYEQYF
TRBJ2-1,TRBV30,-,15,CAWSPRLTTANEQFF
TRBJ1-4,TRBV28,-,13,CASSSGGIEKLFF
TRBJ1-5,TRBV4-2,-,17,CASSQDGRQGANQPQHF
TRBJ2-7,TRBV5-1,few,13,CASSVYGTYEQYF
TRBJ1-1,TRBV6-5,-,14,CASSVTGRGTEAFF
TRBJ2-7,TRBV10-3,-,15,CASWPGQLSSYEQYF
TRBJ2-3,TRBV5-6,few,15,CASSRQGLTTDTQYF
TRBJ1-6,TRBV9,once,13,CASSPTGPRPLHF
TRBJ2-2,TRBV2,-,17,CASSLRRTGRRAGELFF
TRBJ2-1,TRBV25-1,-,14,CASSEGLAGNEQFF
TRBJ2-7,TRBV4-3,few,14,CASSAGGPSDEQYF
TRBJ1-5,TRBV7-9,-,15,CASSSAGTAGEPQHF